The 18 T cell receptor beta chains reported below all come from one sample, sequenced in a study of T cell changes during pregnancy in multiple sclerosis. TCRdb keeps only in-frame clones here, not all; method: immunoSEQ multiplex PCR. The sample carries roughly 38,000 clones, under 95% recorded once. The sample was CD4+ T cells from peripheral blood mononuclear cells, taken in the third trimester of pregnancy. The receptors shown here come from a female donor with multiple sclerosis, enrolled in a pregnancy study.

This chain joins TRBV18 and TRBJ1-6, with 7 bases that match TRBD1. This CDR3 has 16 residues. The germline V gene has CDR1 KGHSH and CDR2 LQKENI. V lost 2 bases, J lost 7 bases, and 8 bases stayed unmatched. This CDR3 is CASSPSTGFTNSPLHF. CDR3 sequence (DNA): TGTGCCAGCTCACCATCGACAGGGTTTACAAATTCACCCCTCCACTTT.

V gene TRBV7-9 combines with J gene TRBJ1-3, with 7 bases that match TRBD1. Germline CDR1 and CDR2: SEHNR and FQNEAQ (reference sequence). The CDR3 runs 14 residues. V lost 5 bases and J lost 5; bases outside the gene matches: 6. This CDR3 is CASSAGTERNTIYF. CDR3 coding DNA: TGTGCCAGCAGCGCAGGGACAGAAAGAAACACCATATATTTT.

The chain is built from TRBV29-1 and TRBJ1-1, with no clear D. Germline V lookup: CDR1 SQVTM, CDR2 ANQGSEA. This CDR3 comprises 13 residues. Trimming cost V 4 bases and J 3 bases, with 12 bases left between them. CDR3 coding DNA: TGCAGCGTTGCTACGGGAGGCGACACTGAAGCTTTCTTT. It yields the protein CSVATGGDTEAFF.

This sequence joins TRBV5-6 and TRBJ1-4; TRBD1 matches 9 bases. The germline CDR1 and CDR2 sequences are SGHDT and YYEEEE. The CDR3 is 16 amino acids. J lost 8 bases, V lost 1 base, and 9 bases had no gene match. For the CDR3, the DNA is TGTGCCAGCAGCTTGTATGGGACAGGGTTTGAAGAAAAACTGTTTTTT. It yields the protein CASSLYGTGFEEKLFF.

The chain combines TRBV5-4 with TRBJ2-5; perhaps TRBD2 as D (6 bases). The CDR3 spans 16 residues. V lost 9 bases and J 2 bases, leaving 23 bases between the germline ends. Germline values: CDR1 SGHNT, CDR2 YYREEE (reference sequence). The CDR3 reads CATQPRGGTQQETQYF. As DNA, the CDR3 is TGTGCCACCCAGCCCCGGGGCGGGACCCAACAAGAGACCCAGTACTTC.

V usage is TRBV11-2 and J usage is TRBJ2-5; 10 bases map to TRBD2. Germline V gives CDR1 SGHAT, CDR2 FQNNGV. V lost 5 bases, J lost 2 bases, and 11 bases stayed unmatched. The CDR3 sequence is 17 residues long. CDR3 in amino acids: CASSPRPGLANQETQYF. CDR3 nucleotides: TGTGCCAGCAGCCCCCGACCGGGACTAGCGAATCAAGAGACCCAGTACTTC.

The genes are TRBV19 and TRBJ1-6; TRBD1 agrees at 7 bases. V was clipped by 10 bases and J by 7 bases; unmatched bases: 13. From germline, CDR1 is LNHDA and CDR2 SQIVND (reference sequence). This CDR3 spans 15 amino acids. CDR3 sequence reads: CATRLPGQLNSPLHF. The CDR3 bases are TGTGCCACCAGACTACCGGGACAGCTGAATTCACCCCTCCACTTT.

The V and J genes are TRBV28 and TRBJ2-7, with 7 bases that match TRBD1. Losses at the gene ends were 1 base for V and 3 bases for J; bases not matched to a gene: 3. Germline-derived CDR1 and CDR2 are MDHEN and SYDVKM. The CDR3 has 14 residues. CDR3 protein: CASSLYRGDYEQYF. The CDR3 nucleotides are TGTGCCAGCAGTTTATACAGGGGCGACTACGAGCAGTACTTC.

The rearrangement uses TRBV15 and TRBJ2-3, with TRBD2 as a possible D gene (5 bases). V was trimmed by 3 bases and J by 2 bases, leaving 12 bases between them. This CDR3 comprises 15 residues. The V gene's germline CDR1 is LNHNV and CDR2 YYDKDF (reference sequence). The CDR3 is CATSRDGLSTDTQYF. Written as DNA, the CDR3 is TGTGCCACCAGCAGGGATGGACTTTCCACAGATACGCAGTATTTT.

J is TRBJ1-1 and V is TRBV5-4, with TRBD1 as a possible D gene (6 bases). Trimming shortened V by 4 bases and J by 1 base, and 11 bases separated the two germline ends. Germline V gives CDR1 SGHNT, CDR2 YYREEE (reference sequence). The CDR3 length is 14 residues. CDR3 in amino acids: CASSRIGGNTEAFF. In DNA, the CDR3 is TGTGCCAGCAGCAGGATAGGGGGGAACACTGAAGCTTTCTTT. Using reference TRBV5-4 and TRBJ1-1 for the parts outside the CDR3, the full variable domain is ETGVTQSPTHLIKTRGQQVTLRCSSQSGHNTVSWYQQALGQGPQFIFQYYREEENGRGNFPPRFSGLQFPNYSSELNVNALELDDSALYLCASSRIGGNTEAFFGQGTRLTVV.

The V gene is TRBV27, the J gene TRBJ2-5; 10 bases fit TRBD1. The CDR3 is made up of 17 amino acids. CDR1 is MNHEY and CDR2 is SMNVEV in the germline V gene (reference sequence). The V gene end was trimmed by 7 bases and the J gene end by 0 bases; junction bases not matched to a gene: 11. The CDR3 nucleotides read TGTGCCAGCAAGCCCCGACAGGGGGCCAGGTACCAAGAGACCCAGTACTTC. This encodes CASKPRQGARYQETQYF.

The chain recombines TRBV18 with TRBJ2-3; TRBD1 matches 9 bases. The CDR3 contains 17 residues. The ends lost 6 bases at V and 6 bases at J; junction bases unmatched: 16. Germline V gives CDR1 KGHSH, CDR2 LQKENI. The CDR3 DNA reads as TGTGCCAGCTCGCCCATTCGGGGGACAGGGCTTGGGGATACGCAGTATTTT. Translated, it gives CASSPIRGTGLGDTQYF.

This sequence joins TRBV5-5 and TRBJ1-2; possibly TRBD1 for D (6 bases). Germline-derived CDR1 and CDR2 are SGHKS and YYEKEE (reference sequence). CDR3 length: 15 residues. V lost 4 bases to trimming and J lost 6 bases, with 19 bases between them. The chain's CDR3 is CASSPDGGSGNGYTF. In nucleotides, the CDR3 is TGTGCCAGCAGCCCCGACGGGGGCAGCGGGAATGGCTACACCTTC.

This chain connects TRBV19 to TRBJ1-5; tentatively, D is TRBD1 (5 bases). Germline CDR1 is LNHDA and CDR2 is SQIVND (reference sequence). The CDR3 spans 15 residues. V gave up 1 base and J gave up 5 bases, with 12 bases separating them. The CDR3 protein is CASSIGQNRYQPQHF. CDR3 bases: TGTGCCAGTAGTATAGGACAGAACCGCTATCAGCCCCAGCATTTT.

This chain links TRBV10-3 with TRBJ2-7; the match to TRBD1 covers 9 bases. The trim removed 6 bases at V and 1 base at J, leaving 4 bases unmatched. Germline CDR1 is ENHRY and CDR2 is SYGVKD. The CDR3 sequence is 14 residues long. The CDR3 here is CAIRPGTGSYEQYF. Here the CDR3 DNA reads TGTGCCATCAGACCCGGGACAGGGTCCTACGAGCAGTACTTC.

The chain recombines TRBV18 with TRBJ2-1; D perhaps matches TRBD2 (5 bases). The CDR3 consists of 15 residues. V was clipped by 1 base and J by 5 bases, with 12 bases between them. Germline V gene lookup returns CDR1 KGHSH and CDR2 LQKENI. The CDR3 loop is CASSPQGERNNEQFF. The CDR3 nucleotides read TGTGCCAGCTCACCACAGGGAGAACGGAACAATGAGCAGTTCTTC.

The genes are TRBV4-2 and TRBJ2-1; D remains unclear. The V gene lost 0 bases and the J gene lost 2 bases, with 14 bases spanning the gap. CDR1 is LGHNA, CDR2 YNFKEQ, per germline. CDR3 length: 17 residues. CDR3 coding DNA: TGTGCCAGCAGCCAAGATTTCTCTGGCCCACCCTACAATGAGCAGTTCTTC. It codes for CASSQDFSGPPYNEQFF.

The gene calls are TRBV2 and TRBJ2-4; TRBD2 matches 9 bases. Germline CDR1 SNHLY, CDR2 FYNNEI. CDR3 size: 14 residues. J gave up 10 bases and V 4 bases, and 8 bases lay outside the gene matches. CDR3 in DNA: TGTGCCAGCAGTGGGCGGGAGGGGGCAGGGATTCAGTACTTC. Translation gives CASSGREGAGIQYF.